This TCR beta chain is drawn from a study of blood T cell repertoires in COVID-19. Overall study: Sites in the United States, Italy and Spain provided acute and convalescent COVID-19 samples.

Per the germline V gene, CDR1 is MNHEY and CDR2 is SMNVEV (reference sequence). Trimming took 7 bases from V and 7 from J; bases not matched to a gene: 14. The CDR3 covers 18 residues. Clones were read by immunoSEQ multiplex PCR, and TCRdb kept only the in-frame ones, dropping some. The data contain about 180,000 clones, approximately 83% of them singletons. The chain links TRBV27 to TRBJ2-1; 15 bases fit TRBD2. This TCR came from a human donor with active or convalescent COVID-19. The donor label of this sample is uncertain. The material sequenced was peripheral blood. CDR3 amino acids: CASKKGWTSGRVWNEQFF. In DNA, the CDR3 is TGTGCCAGCAAAAAGGGGTGGACTAGCGGGAGGGTCTGGAATGAGCAGTTCTTC.